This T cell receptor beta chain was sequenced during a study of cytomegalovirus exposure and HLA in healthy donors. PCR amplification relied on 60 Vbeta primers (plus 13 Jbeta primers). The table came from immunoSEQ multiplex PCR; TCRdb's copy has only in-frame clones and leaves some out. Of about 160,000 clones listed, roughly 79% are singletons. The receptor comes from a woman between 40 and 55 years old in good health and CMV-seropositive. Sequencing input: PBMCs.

DNA of the CDR3: TGTGCCAGTAGTATGGAGGGCAGGACGGTCCCACAGGACTATGGCTACACCTTC. Protein product: CASSMEGRTVPQDYGYTF. The chain couples TRBV19 to TRBJ1-2; D is possibly TRBD1 (5 bases). With 3 bases removed from V and 3 bases from J, the gap between germline ends came to 23 bases. There are 18 residues in the CDR3. In germline, CDR1 is LNHDA, CDR2 SQIVND (reference sequence).